Shown below are 28 T cell receptor beta chains from a single sample sequenced in a study of CD8 T cells in ankylosing spondylitis. TCRdb passed the 5' RACE reads through MiXCR, listing each CDR3 protein once. The sample shows around 340,000 distinct CDR3 sequences, about 15% of them seen only once. The sequenced material came from blood, either unsorted or a sorted T cell fraction (not recorded which). These receptor sequences come from a male donor with ankylosing spondylitis or in good health (not recorded which).

The chain combines TRBV12-3 or TRBV12-4 with TRBJ2-7; 7 bases are a match to TRBD2. CDR3 size: 13 residues. V lost 6 bases, J lost 9 bases, and 11 bases stayed unmatched. The CDR3 DNA reads as TGTGCCAGCAGCCGTAACACGGGGGGAGGGCAGTACTTC. As protein: CASSRNTGGGQYF.

This clonotype has a handful of counts. The chain carries TRBV5-1 and TRBJ1-3, with D possibly being TRBD1 (5 bases). Trimming pared 0 bases from V and 4 bases from J, leaving 5 bases between. Germline CDR1 SGHRS, CDR2 YFSETQ. This CDR3 is built from 13 residues. CDR3 bases: TGCGCCAGCAGCTTGGGACAGGGAAACACCATATATTTT. As protein: CASSLGQGNTIYF. Variable domain in full (rest from reference TRBV5-1 and TRBJ1-3): KAGVTQTPRYLIKTRGQQVTLSCSPISGHRSVSWYQQTPGQGLQFLFEYFSETQRNKGNFPGRFSGRQFSNSRSEMNVSTLELGDSALYLCASSLGQGNTIYFGEGSWLTVV.

This clonotype has more than one count but fewer than ten. The chain combines TRBV12-3 or TRBV12-4 with TRBJ1-2, with TRBD1 matching over 9 bases. The length of the CDR3 is 14 residues. V shed 7 bases and J 3 bases; nucleotides not matched to a gene: 6. The CDR3, as DNA: TGTGCCAGCACAATGGACAGGGGAGACTATGGCTACACCTTC. Its protein is CASTMDRGDYGYTF.

This clonotype was counted many times. This chain links TRBV6-1 with TRBJ2-7, with 9 bases identical to TRBD1. The trim removed 6 bases at V and 2 bases at J, leaving 8 bases unmatched. Germline loops: CDR1 MNHNS, CDR2 SASEGT. This CDR3 spans 15 amino acids. For the CDR3, the DNA is TGTGCCAGCAGGACAGGGGGAAACCCGCCCTACGAGCAGTACTTC. It codes for CASRTGGNPPYEQYF.

The V gene is TRBV10-3, the J gene TRBJ2-2, with D perhaps assigned TRBD1 or TRBD2 (5 bases each). The ends were cut back, 5 bases at V and 5 bases at J, with 18 bases in the middle. The length of the CDR3 is 16 residues. Germline V gene lookup returns CDR1 ENHRY and CDR2 SYGVKD. The CDR3 sequence is CAISWGPGRGTGELFF. The CDR3 coding sequence is TGTGCCATCAGTTGGGGACCGGGACGGGGTACCGGGGAGCTGTTTTTT.

This chain links TRBV6-1 with TRBJ1-1, with a tentative D call TRBD1 (5 bases). Trimming cost V 4 bases and J 8 bases, with 14 bases left between them. The CDR3 totals 13 residues. The V gene's germline CDR1 is MNHNS and CDR2 SASEGT. CDR3 DNA sequence: TGTGCCAGCAGTGGCATCGGGGGTCAGGAAGCTTTCTTT. Encoded protein: CASSGIGGQEAFF.

This clonotype appeared a few times. This rearrangement joins TRBV19 to TRBJ2-1; D not certain. V was cut by 3 bases and J by 6 bases, with 9 bases left in between. The CDR3 loop spans 13 amino acids. Germline lookup yields CDR1 LNHDA and CDR2 SQIVND (reference sequence). CDR3 coding DNA: TGTGCCAGTAGTATGGGCAGTCCCAATGAGCAGTTCTTC. It translates to CASSMGSPNEQFF.

J is TRBJ2-1 and V is TRBV3-1, with D possibly being TRBD2 (5 bases). This CDR3 is built from 15 residues. The V and J ends lost 1 base and 4 bases respectively, with 11 bases between them. Looked up from germline, CDR1 is LGHDT and CDR2 is YNNKEL (reference sequence). The CDR3: CASSQGYGGYNEQFF. CDR3 DNA sequence: TGTGCCAGCAGCCAAGGATATGGCGGGTACAATGAGCAGTTCTTC.

This clonotype was detected only a few times. This sequence joins TRBV20-1 and TRBJ1-6; perhaps TRBD1 as D (6 bases). V gave up 5 bases and J gave up 9 bases, with 20 bases separating them. This CDR3 comprises 15 residues. The V gene's germline CDR1 is DFQATT and CDR2 SNEGSKA (reference sequence). CDR3 in DNA: TGCAGTGCTCGAGGAGGGGGATCAACGGGTTCACCCCTCCACTTT. Its translation is CSARGGGSTGSPLHF.

The table lists this clonotype with many counts. The rearrangement joins TRBV12-3 or TRBV12-4 to TRBJ1-3, with TRBD1 matching over 8 bases. The CDR3 contains 14 residues. After removal of 6 bases from V and 4 bases from J, the junction contained 5 bases not matched to a gene. The CDR3 loop is CASSHRTGGNTIYF. The DNA for the CDR3 is TGTGCCAGCAGCCACCGGACAGGGGGAAACACCATATATTTT.

This clonotype has more than one count but fewer than ten. The chain combines TRBV20-1 with TRBJ2-1; TRBD2 aligns across 8 bases. Trimming cost V 3 bases and J 8 bases; bases outside gene matches: 3. Germline values: CDR1 DFQATT, CDR2 SNEGSKA (reference sequence). The CDR3 totals 12 residues. The CDR3: CSARGLGDEQFF. CDR3 nucleotide sequence: TGCAGTGCTAGGGGACTAGGAGATGAGCAGTTCTTC.

J is TRBJ2-5 and V is TRBV7-8; 9 nucleotides agree with TRBD1. In germline, CDR1 is SGHVS, CDR2 FQNEAQ. The CDR3 has 12 amino acids. With 11 bases clipped from V and 3 bases from J, the junction kept 4 bases outside the gene matches. CDR3 sequence reads: CAGGTGKETQYF. CDR3 DNA: TGTGCCGGGGGGACAGGGAAAGAGACCCAGTACTTC.

This clonotype appeared a few times. This sequence joins TRBV6-1 and TRBJ2-3; D possibly uses TRBD1 or TRBD2 (6 bases each). This CDR3 spans 16 amino acids. Trimming shortened V by 4 bases and J by 2 bases, and 16 bases separated the two germline ends. Germline V CDR1 and CDR2: MNHNS, SASEGT. The DNA for the CDR3 is TGTGCCAGCAGTGGCCTTTTGGGGGGCGTCACAGATACGCAGTATTTT. Amino acids: CASSGLLGGVTDTQYF.

This clonotype was picked up many times. The rearrangement links TRBV10-3 to TRBJ2-3; possibly TRBD2 for D (6 bases). Per the germline V gene, CDR1 is ENHRY and CDR2 is SYGVKD. This CDR3 has 15 amino acids. V lost 8 bases and J lost 2, with 17 bases in between. CDR3 loop: CAIWTGGSFTDTQYF. The CDR3 coding sequence is TGTGCCATCTGGACCGGGGGATCATTCACAGATACGCAGTATTTT.

This clonotype was counted a few times. V and J are TRBV5-8 and TRBJ2-4; D is undetermined. The CDR3 extends over 17 amino acids. Germline CDR1 and CDR2: SGHTS and YDEGEE. Trimming removed 0 bases from V and 0 bases from J, with 13 bases in between. Here the CDR3 DNA reads TGTGCCAGCAGCTTGGAAGGGAAAATCCTAGCCAAAAACATTCAGTACTTC. Translated: CASSLEGKILAKNIQYF.

This clonotype was detected a few times. The V and J genes are TRBV12-3 or TRBV12-4 and TRBJ2-2; D could derive from TRBD1 or TRBD2 (5 bases each). This CDR3 region has 14 residues. V was clipped by 6 bases and J by 0 bases, with 8 bases between them. For the CDR3, the DNA is TGTGCCAGCAGGGGGGAAACGAACACCGGGGAGCTGTTTTTT. Protein product: CASRGETNTGELFF.

The J gene is TRBJ1-1, the V gene TRBV2; unclear D gene. CDR3 size: 16 residues. Germline V gene lookup returns CDR1 SNHLY and CDR2 FYNNEI. V shed 6 bases and J shed 0 bases, with 17 bases lying between them. In DNA, the CDR3 is TGTGCCAGCAGACGGAGCCAGAACTTCATGAACACTGAAGCTTTCTTT. Its protein product is CASRRSQNFMNTEAFF.

There are many counts of this clonotype. The rearrangement joins TRBV2 to TRBJ2-2; D is uncertain. Per the germline V gene, CDR1 is SNHLY and CDR2 is FYNNEI. The CDR3 length is 15 residues. Deletions cut 9 bases from V and 2 bases from J, with 16 bases between. The CDR3 DNA reads TGTGCCAGACAATCGGCACAGATAAACACCGGGGAGCTGTTTTTT. Its translation is CARQSAQINTGELFF.

The chain is built from TRBV15 and TRBJ2-4, with TRBD2 as a possible D gene (6 bases). Germline V gene lookup returns CDR1 LNHNV and CDR2 YYDKDF (reference sequence). Deletions cut 0 bases from V and 3 bases from J, with 12 bases between. The CDR3 is made up of 16 amino acids. The CDR3 coding sequence is TGTGCCACCAGCAGAGATGGAGGGAGCGGCAAAAACATTCAGTACTTC. Residues: CATSRDGGSGKNIQYF.

This clonotype turned up a few times. The chain couples TRBV11-2 to TRBJ2-2, with 7 bases fitting TRBD1. CDR3 length: 16 amino acids. After removal of 5 bases from V and 5 bases from J, the junction contained 11 bases not matched to a gene. Germline V gives CDR1 SGHAT, CDR2 FQNNGV. The CDR3 sequence: CASSGVSTGLTGELFF. DNA for the CDR3: TGTGCCAGCAGCGGGGTGTCGACAGGGCTTACCGGGGAGCTGTTTTTT.

The chain combines TRBV6-5 with TRBJ1-2, with TRBD1 identical over 9 bases. The length of the CDR3 is 15 residues. Germline CDR1 is MNHEY and CDR2 is SVGAGI. With 2 bases clipped from V and 2 bases from J, the junction kept 3 bases outside the gene matches. The CDR3 DNA sequence: TGTGCCAGCAGTTACCCAGGGACAGGGAACTATGGCTACACCTTC. Translating it yields CASSYPGTGNYGYTF.

This chain links TRBV20-1 with TRBJ1-1, with D uncertain. V dropped 3 bases and J dropped 3 bases, with 17 bases sitting between them. Germline lookup yields CDR1 DFQATT and CDR2 SNEGSKA (reference sequence). The CDR3 has 15 residues. The CDR3 is CSASGRVGLDTEAFF. CDR3 in DNA: TGCAGTGCTAGTGGTAGGGTAGGCTTGGACACTGAAGCTTTCTTT.

This clonotype was found a few times. The chain joins TRBV7-6 to TRBJ1-2; no clear D gene. This CDR3 region has 13 residues. Trimming stripped 5 bases from V and 8 bases from J, with 15 bases between. Germline values: CDR1 SGHVS, CDR2 FNYEAQ. CDR3 in amino acids: CASSPRAPVGYTF. CDR3 bases: TGTGCCAGCAGCCCCCGGGCCCCCGTCGGCTACACCTTC.

This clonotype appeared a few times. The rearrangement joins TRBV29-1 to TRBJ2-1; 7 bases map to TRBD2. Germline V gene data show CDR1 as SQVTM and CDR2 as ANQGSEA. There are 14 residues in the CDR3. J gave up 3 bases and V 4 bases, and 6 bases lay outside the gene matches. The CDR3 region is CSVVNRGSYNEQFF. CDR3 in DNA: TGCAGCGTTGTAAATCGCGGGAGCTACAATGAGCAGTTCTTC.

This clonotype was seen more than once but under ten times. The chain is built from TRBV12-3 or TRBV12-4 and TRBJ2-5, with a tentative D call TRBD1 (5 bases). The CDR3 has 15 amino acids. The germline V and J ends were trimmed by 2 bases and 5 bases, with 15 bases remaining between them. DNA of the CDR3: TGTGCCAGCAGTTTAAGTTCTCTGGGGCGGGAGACCCAGTACTTC. Its translation is CASSLSSLGRETQYF.

The table lists this clonotype with many counts. The gene calls are TRBV15 and TRBJ2-1, with D possibly matching TRBD2 (6 bases). The V gene lost 1 base and the J gene lost 8 bases, with 12 bases spanning the gap. The CDR3 loop spans 14 amino acids. Germline CDR1 is LNHNV and CDR2 is YYDKDF (reference sequence). As DNA, the CDR3 is TGTGCCACCAGCAGAGGCGGCGGGAACTATGAGCAGTTCTTC. It codes for CATSRGGGNYEQFF.

The V gene is TRBV24-1, the J gene TRBJ2-3; D not resolved. CDR1 KGHDR and CDR2 SFDVKD come from the germline V gene. Deletions cut 2 bases from V and 2 bases from J, with 10 bases between. The CDR3 is made up of 15 amino acids. The CDR3 DNA is TGTGCCACCAGTGATTGGGCAGGTCCCACAGATACGCAGTATTTT. This translates into CATSDWAGPTDTQYF.

J is TRBJ2-7 and V is TRBV5-1; no clear D gene. The CDR3 extends over 13 amino acids. V lost 4 bases, J lost 2 bases, and 10 bases lay in between. CDR1 is SGHRS and CDR2 is YFSETQ in the germline V gene. CDR3 amino acids: CASSLLGPYEQYF. The CDR3 DNA reads as TGCGCCAGCAGCCTCCTAGGGCCCTACGAGCAGTACTTC.